This TCR beta chain was recorded in a study of CD8 T cells in ankylosing spondylitis. The study's findings and limits: Made up of under 10 highly homologous variants, a TCR beta motif appeared characteristic of ankylosing spondylitis blood. Matched synovial fluid from ankylosing spondylitis patients was reported to be enriched for disease-linked clones.

The CDR3 sequence is 17 residues long. Germline values: CDR1 LGHNA, CDR2 YNFKEQ. Trimming stripped 0 bases from V and 5 bases from J, with 19 bases between. It was by quantitative 5'-RACE with molecular barcodes that TCR beta libraries were made. From the 5' RACE reads, TCRdb called clonotypes with MiXCR, one entry per CDR3 protein. This table holds fewer than 550,000 distinct CDR3 sequences, approximately 5.3% found once. Ten or more counts support this clonotype. Its specificity is not known. The source of this sequence is a male donor with ankylosing spondylitis. The chain has TRBV4-2 and TRBJ2-5, with TRBD2 as a possible D gene (6 bases). Input material: blood, either unsorted or a sorted T cell fraction (not recorded which). CDR3 loop: CASSQDSGESSWETQYF. The CDR3 nucleotides read TGTGCCAGCAGCCAAGATAGCGGAGAAAGTTCGTGGGAGACCCAGTACTTC.